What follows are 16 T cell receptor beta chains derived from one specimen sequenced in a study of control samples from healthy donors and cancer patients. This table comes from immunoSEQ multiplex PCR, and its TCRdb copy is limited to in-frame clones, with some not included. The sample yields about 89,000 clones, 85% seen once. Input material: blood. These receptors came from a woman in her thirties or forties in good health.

The CDR3 region is CSAGQGPDYGYTF. CDR3 nucleotides: TGCAGCGCTGGGCAGGGGCCGGACTATGGCTACACCTTC. V gene TRBV29-1 combines with J gene TRBJ1-2; perhaps TRBD1 as D (6 bases). The CDR3 loop spans 13 amino acids. CDR1 SQVTM and CDR2 ANQGSEA come from the germline V gene. V dropped 7 bases and J dropped 3 bases, with 15 bases sitting between them.

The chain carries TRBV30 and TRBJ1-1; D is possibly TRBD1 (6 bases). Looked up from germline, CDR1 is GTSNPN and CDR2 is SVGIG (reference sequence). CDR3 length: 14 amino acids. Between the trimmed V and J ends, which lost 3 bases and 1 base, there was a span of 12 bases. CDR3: CAWSLDSQNTEAFF. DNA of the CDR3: TGTGCCTGGAGCCTGGACAGCCAGAACACTGAAGCTTTCTTT.

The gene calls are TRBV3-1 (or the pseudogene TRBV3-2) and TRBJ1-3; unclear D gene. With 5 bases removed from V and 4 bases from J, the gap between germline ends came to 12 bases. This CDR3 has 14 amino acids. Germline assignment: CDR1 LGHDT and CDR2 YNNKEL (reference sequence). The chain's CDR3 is CASSTNVGGNTIYF. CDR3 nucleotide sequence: TGTGCCAGCAGCACCAACGTAGGAGGAAACACCATATATTTT.

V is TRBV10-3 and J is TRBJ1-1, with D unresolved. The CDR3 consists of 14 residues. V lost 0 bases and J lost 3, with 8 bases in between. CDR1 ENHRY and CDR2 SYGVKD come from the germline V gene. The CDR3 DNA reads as TGTGCCATCAGTGAGTCAACAGAGTACACTGAAGCTTTCTTT. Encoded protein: CAISESTEYTEAFF.

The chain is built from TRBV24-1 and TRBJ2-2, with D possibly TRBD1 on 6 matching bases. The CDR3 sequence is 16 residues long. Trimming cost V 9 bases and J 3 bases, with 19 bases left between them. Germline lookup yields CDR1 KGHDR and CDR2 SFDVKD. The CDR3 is CATGSVRGTDTGELFF. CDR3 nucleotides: TGTGCCACCGGCAGCGTCAGGGGAACTGACACCGGGGAGCTGTTTTTT.

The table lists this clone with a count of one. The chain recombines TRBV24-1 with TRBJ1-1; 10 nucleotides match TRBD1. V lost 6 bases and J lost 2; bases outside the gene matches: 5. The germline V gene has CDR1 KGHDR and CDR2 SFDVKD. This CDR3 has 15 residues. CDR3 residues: CATSKTGGRNTEAFF. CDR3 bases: TGTGCCACCAGTAAGACAGGGGGCAGAAACACTGAAGCTTTCTTT.

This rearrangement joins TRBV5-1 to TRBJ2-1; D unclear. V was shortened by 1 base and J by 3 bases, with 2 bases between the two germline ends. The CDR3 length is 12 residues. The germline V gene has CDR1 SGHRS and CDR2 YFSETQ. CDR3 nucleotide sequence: TGCGCCAGCAGCTTGATCTACAATGAGCAGTTCTTC. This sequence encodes CASSLIYNEQFF.

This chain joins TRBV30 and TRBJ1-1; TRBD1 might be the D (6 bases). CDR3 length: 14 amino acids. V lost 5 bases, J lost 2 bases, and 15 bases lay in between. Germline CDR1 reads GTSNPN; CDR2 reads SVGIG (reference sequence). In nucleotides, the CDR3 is TGTGCCTGGGGGGGCCAGGGGCACAACACTGAAGCTTTCTTT. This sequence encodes CAWGGQGHNTEAFF.

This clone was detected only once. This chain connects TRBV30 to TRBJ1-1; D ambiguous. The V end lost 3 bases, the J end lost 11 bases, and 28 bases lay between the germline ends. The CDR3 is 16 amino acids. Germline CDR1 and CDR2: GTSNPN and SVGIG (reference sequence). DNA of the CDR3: TGTGCCTGGAGGATGACACTTGGTAGAGCTCCAAGGGTGGCTTTCTTT. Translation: CAWRMTLGRAPRVAFF.

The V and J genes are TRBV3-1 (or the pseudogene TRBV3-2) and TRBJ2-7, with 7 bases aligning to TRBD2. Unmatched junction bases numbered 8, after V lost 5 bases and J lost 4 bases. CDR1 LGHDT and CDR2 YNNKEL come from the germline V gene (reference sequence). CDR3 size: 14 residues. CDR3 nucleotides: TGTGCCAGCAGCGACCGGGGGGATGGGTACGAGCAGTACTTC. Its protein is CASSDRGDGYEQYF.

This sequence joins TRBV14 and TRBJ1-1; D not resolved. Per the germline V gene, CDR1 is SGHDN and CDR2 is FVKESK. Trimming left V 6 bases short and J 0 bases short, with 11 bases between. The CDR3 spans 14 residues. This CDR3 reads CASRAGRLNTEAFF. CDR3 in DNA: TGTGCCAGCAGGGCTGGACGGCTGAACACTGAAGCTTTCTTT.

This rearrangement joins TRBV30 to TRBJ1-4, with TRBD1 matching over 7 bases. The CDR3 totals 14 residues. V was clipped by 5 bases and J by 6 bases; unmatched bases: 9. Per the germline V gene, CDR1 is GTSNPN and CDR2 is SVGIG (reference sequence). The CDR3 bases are TGTGCCTGGGGCTATGGGACAGTCCATGAAAAACTGTTTTTT. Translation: CAWGYGTVHEKLFF.

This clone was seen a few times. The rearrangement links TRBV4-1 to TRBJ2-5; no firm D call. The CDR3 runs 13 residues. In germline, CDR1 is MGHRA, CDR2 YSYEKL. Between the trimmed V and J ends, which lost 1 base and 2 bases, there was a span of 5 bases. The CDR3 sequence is CASSQGQQETQYF. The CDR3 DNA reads TGCGCCAGCAGCCAAGGACAACAAGAGACCCAGTACTTC.

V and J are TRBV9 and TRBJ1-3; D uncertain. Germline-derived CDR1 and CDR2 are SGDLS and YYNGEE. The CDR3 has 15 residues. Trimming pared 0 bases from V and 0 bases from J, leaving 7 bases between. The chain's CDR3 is CASSVDEGSGNTIYF. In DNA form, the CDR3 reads TGTGCCAGCAGCGTAGACGAGGGCTCTGGAAACACCATATATTTT.

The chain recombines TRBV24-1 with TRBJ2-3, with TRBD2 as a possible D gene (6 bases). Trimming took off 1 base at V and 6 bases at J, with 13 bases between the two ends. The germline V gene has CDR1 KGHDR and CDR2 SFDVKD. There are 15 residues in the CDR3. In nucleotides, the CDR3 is TGTGCCACCAGTGATTTCCGGGTTGGGGGGGATACGCAGTATTTT. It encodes CATSDFRVGGDTQYF.

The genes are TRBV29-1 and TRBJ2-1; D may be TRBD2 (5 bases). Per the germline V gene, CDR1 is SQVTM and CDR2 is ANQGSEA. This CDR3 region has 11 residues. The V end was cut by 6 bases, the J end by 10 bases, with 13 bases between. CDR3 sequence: CSVSGRDEQFF. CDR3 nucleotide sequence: TGCAGCGTGAGCGGACGCGACGAGCAGTTCTTC.